This passage covers 14 T cell receptor beta chains from one sample sequenced in a study of T cell repertoires in cytomegalovirus infection (dated by TCRdb to the late 2010s). These reads were obtained on an Illumina HiSeq 1500. The public reads were reprocessed in TCRdb via fastp at Q25 and MiXCR, keeping in-frame beta chains. Duplicate CDR3 protein sequences are folded into a single record with the most common DNA and genes. The sample table holds a few hundred thousand distinct CDR3 sequences, of which 40% were seen once. Of the sample, roughly 50% falls within the top ten clones. No antigen has been identified for these receptors. Per the publication, the treatment or condition label means: in vitro stimulation with specific CMV peptide epitopes to enrich CMV-specific T cells. The material was cultured PBMCs, obtained from culture after CMV antigen stimulation. The receptors here all came from a human donor in good health (CMV status not recorded). Some clones in this sample may be carry-over from other donors' samples.

The V call is TRBV6-2 or TRBV6-3, the J call TRBJ2-7; 8 bases are shared with TRBD2. Germline CDR1 and CDR2: MNHEY and SVGEGT. This CDR3 is built from 14 residues. The V and J ends lost 6 bases and 3 bases, in that order; junction bases with no gene match: 7. The CDR3 loop is CASRSIGTSYEQYF. In nucleotides, the CDR3 is TGTGCCAGCAGATCAATCGGGACTAGCTACGAGCAGTACTTC.

The genes are TRBV28 and TRBJ2-1, with 8 bases that match TRBD1. After removal of 7 bases from V and 4 bases from J, the junction contained 9 bases not matched to a gene. The CDR3 runs to 15 residues. Per the germline V gene, CDR1 is MDHEN and CDR2 is SYDVKM. CDR3 in amino acids: CASKTQGAVYNEQFF. The CDR3 DNA follows: TGTGCCAGCAAAACCCAGGGGGCGGTTTACAATGAGCAGTTCTTC.

This chain connects TRBV4-3 to TRBJ2-2, with D tentatively TRBD2 (5 bases). Trimming shortened V by 1 base and J by 3 bases, and 18 bases separated the two germline ends. This CDR3 has 18 amino acids. The germline V gene has CDR1 LGHNA and CDR2 YSLEER. CDR3 sequence: CASSQGDLGGWHTGELFF. Here the CDR3 DNA reads TGCGCCAGCAGCCAAGGAGATTTAGGCGGGTGGCACACCGGGGAGCTGTTTTTT.

The chain recombines TRBV10-3 with TRBJ1-2; D ambiguous. Germline CDR1 and CDR2: ENHRY and SYGVKD. This CDR3 is 14 amino acids long. The V end lost 3 bases, the J end lost 1 base, and 9 bases lay between the germline ends. CDR3 bases: TGTGCCATCAGTGATGGGGATTATAACTATGGCTACACCTTC. This gives the protein CAISDGDYNYGYTF.

The table lists this clonotype with a count of one. The V call is TRBV28, the J call TRBJ1-1, with D unresolved. Germline V gene sequence: CDR1 MDHEN, CDR2 SYDVKM. The CDR3 has 13 residues. V was clipped by 2 bases and J by 2 bases, with 6 bases between them. CDR3 in amino acids: CASSLPHNTEAFF. In DNA, the CDR3 is TGTGCCAGCAGTTTACCCCATAACACTGAAGCTTTCTTT.

This clonotype has just a few counts. This chain uses TRBV14 with TRBJ2-7, with D possibly matching TRBD2 (5 bases). The germline V gene encodes CDR1 SGHDN and CDR2 FVKESK. This CDR3 spans 15 amino acids. Trimming pared 4 bases from V and 9 bases from J, leaving 22 bases between. The CDR3 sequence is CASSPWANALLGQYF. DNA for the CDR3: TGTGCCAGCAGCCCCTGGGCTAACGCCCTACTAGGGCAGTACTTC.

The chain links TRBV6-4 to TRBJ2-5, with TRBD2 identical over 8 bases. This CDR3 has 18 residues. Germline CDR1 MRHNA, CDR2 SNTAGT. V was pared by 9 bases and J by 3 bases, with 21 bases of the junction left unmatched. CDR3 coding DNA: TGTGCCAGACCACCCGGGGGGACTAGAACCGTATATGAAGAGACCCAGTACTTC. Protein: CARPPGGTRTVYEETQYF.

This clonotype has at least ten counts. This sequence joins TRBV7-8 and TRBJ2-5; D remains ambiguous. The CDR3 is made up of 15 amino acids. Trimming shortened V by 2 bases and J by 5 bases, and 15 bases separated the two germline ends. Germline V CDR1 and CDR2: SGHVS, FQNEAQ. The CDR3 reads CASSLMTSIGETQYF. The CDR3 nucleotides are TGTGCCAGCAGCTTAATGACTTCTATTGGGGAGACCCAGTACTTC.

This chain connects TRBV20-1 to TRBJ2-7, with a weak D call TRBD2 (6 bases). Germline V gives CDR1 DFQATT, CDR2 SNEGSKA (reference sequence). CDR3 length: 13 residues. Trimming cost V 0 bases and J 5 bases, with 11 bases left between them. The CDR3 here is CSARDNPGDEQYF. Written as DNA, the CDR3 is TGCAGTGCTAGAGATAATCCGGGGGACGAGCAGTACTTC.

This sequence joins TRBV12-3 or TRBV12-4 and TRBJ1-5; D is unclear. V was clipped by 3 bases and J by 4 bases, with 13 bases between them. The CDR3 is 15 residues long. The CDR3 nucleotides are TGTGCCAGCAGTTTCCAGAACATAGGTAATCAGCCCCAGCATTTT. This gives the protein CASSFQNIGNQPQHF.

This clonotype was found a few times. The chain links TRBV6-2 or TRBV6-3 to TRBJ2-1; maybe TRBD1 (6 bases). From germline, CDR1 is MNHEY and CDR2 SVGEGT. The length of the CDR3 is 14 residues. V was pared by 6 bases and J by 2 bases, with 11 bases between. The chain's CDR3 is CASRPRGAYNEQFF. CDR3 DNA sequence: TGTGCCAGCAGGCCCAGGGGCGCCTACAATGAGCAGTTCTTC.

The CDR3 bases are TGTGCCAGCAGCGATACTAGACCAGAGACCCAGTACTTC. It is translated as CASSDTRPETQYF. The chain recombines TRBV7-1 with TRBJ2-5; D is perhaps TRBD2 (5 bases). TRBV7-1 is classed as an ORF, of uncertain function. The CDR3 sequence is 13 residues long. V lost 5 bases, J lost 4 bases, and 11 bases lay in between.

At least ten counts were recorded for this clonotype. The chain carries TRBV7-2 and TRBJ2-3; tentatively, D is TRBD1 or TRBD2 (5 bases each). The V and J ends lost 2 bases and 3 bases respectively, with 15 bases between them. From germline, CDR1 is SGHTA and CDR2 FQGNSA. This CDR3 has 16 amino acids. CDR3 nucleotides: TGTGCCAGCAGCTTAAAACGGGCTGGGGGAACAGATACGCAGTATTTT. It yields the protein CASSLKRAGGTDTQYF.

The rearrangement joins TRBV25-1 to TRBJ2-1; D gene uncertain. CDR1 MGHDK and CDR2 SYGVNS come from the germline V gene. The CDR3 has 15 residues. The V end was cut by 5 bases, the J end by 6 bases, with 17 bases between. Written as DNA, the CDR3 is TGTGCCAGCAGTCTCCCCCCGGTGTGGGGCAATGAGCAGTTCTTC. Its translation is CASSLPPVWGNEQFF.